This TCR beta chain came from a study of sequential checkpoint blockade in melanoma (dated by TCRdb to about 2019). General notes on the study: Patients were randomized 1:1 to first-line nivolumab followed by ipilimumab (arm A) or ipilimumab followed by nivolumab (arm B). Maintenance nivolumab came after each of the two trial sequences. General conclusions and limits of the study: Larger, independent patient cohorts are needed to validate the response-prediction model that combines TCR metrics and mutation burden.

In light of the paper, this sample's treatment or condition label describes: randomized to nivolumab then ipilimumab (arm A) or the reverse (arm B). None of the patients in the trial had previously been given DNA-damaging chemotherapy. On a FACS Aria II flow cytometer, live CD3+CD8+ cells that were negative for CD19 and CD56 were sorted from thawed PBMCs. Samples were obtained from patients with melanoma enrolled in CheckMate 064, a randomized, open-label phase II trial of sequential checkpoint blockade. Peripheral blood mononuclear cells were collected by leukapheresis, purified using Ficoll-Paque, and frozen in human serum containing approximately 9.6% DMSO. Immediately after sorting, the purity of sorted blood CD3+CD8+ cells was verified to be >95%, after which DNA was extracted. V ends up 1 base short and J 1 base short, with an unmatched junction base count of 5. The CDR3 covers 17 residues, taking in both the cysteine and the phenylalanine. Only the CDR3 DNA is retained, 51 bases long and in frame from the first base. The germline V gene (reference sequence) specifies LNHDA as CDR1 and SQIVND as CDR2.

Details on this clone: Its antigen is unknown. Base qualities are not recorded, but no much larger clone differs from it by a single base.

TCRbeta CDR3 regions were immunosequenced from genomic DNA with the immunoSEQ Assay. Prior to high-throughput sequencing, genomic DNA was amplified by bias-controlled multiplex PCR. The paper's processing steps were these. To quantify the absolute abundance of each unique TCRbeta CDR3 region, the sequences were collapsed and filtered. Clonality was defined as 1 minus Pielou's evenness and was calculated using productive rearrangements only. Clones with significantly greater frequencies in on-treatment versus baseline samples were identified using a previously published method. Here the immuneACCESS table is served through TCRdb, limited to in-frame sequences with V and J called. Missing clones are a known gap in these copies; in checked studies unresolved V genes cover under half, and the rest lacks a known reason. V, J and clone size are those of that table, while D and trimming were read from the DNA. Within this sample are about 5,700 clones, with about 56% of them counted one time only. The biggest ten clones account for about a sixth of the sample.

Sequenced here: CD8+ T cells sorted from blood (inferred from file names), sampled from a patient given nivolumab and ipilimumab in sequence. The chain links TRBV19 with TRBJ2-1, and TRBD1 aligns with 9 junction nucleotides. The TCR sequence derives from a human donor with melanoma. For the CDR3, the sequence is CASSIAYRGPSYNEQFF. In nucleotide form, the sequence is TGTGCCAGTAGTATAGCCTACAGGGGGCCATCCTACAATGAGCAGTTCTTC.